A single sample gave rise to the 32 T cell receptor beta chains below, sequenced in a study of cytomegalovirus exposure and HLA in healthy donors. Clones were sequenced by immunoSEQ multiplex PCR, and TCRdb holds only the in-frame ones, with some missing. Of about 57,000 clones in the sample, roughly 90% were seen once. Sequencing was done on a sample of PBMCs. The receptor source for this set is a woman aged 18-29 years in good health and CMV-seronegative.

CDR3 sequence reads: CASSPDRTNEKLFF. CDR3 in DNA: TGTGCCAGCAGCCCAGACAGGACTAATGAAAAACTGTTTTTT. V usage is TRBV6-4 and J usage is TRBJ1-4, with D maybe TRBD1 (6 bases). The CDR3 contains 14 residues. CDR1 is MRHNA, CDR2 SNTAGT, per germline. V lost 6 bases to trimming and J lost 2 bases, with 10 bases between them.

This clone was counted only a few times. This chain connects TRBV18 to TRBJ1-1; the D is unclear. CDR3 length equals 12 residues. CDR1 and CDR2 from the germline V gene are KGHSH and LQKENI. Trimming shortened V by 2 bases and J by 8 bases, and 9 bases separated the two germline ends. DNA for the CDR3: TGTGCCAGCTCACCATGGAGGGAAGAAGCTTTCTTT. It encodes CASSPWREEAFF.

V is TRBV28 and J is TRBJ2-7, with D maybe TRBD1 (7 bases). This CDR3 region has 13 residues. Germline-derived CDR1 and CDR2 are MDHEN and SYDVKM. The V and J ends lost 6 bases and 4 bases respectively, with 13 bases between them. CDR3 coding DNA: TGTGCCAGCAGGGAGGGGGCCCGTTACGAGCAGTACTTC. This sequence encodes CASREGARYEQYF.

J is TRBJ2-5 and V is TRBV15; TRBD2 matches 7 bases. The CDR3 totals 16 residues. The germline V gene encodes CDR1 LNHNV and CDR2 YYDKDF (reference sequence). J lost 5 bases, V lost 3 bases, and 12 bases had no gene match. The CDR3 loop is CATSSAKGVGGETQYF. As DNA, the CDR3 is TGTGCCACCAGCAGTGCGAAAGGGGTCGGGGGGGAGACCCAGTACTTC.

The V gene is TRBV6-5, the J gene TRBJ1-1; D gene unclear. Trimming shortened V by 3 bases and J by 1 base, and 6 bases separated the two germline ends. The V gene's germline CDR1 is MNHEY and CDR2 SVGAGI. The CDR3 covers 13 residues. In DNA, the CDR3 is TGTGCCAGCAGTTATCAGTCGAACACTGAAGCTTTCTTT. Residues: CASSYQSNTEAFF.

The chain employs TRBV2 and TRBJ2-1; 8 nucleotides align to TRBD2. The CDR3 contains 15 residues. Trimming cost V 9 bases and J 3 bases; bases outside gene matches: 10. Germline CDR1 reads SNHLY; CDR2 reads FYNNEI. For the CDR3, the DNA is TGTGCCAGGGCTAGCGGGCGGGATAACTACAATGAGCAGTTCTTC. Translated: CARASGRDNYNEQFF.

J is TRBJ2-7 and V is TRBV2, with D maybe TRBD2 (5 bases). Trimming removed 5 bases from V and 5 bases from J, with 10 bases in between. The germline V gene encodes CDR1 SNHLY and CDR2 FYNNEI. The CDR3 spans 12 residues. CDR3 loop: CASSPSGHEQYF. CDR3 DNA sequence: TGTGCCAGCAGTCCCAGCGGCCACGAGCAGTACTTC.

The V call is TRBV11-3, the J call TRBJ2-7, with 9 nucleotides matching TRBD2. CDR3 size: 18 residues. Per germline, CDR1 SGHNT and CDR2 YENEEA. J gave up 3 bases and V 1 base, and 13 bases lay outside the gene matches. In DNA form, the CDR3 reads TGTGCCAGCAGCTTAGGAGCAGGGTCCGGGACTAGCCTCTACGAGCAGTACTTC. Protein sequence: CASSLGAGSGTSLYEQYF.

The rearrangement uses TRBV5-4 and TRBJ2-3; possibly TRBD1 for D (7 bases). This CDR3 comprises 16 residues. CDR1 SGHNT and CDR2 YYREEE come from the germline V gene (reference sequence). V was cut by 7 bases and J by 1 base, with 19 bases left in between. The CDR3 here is CASALSRGAGTDTQYF. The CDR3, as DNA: TGTGCCAGCGCCCTCTCCAGGGGGGCGGGCACAGATACGCAGTATTTT.

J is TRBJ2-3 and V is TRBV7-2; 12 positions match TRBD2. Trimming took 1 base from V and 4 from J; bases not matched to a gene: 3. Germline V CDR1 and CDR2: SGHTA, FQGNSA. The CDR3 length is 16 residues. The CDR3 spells CASSLGRLAGADTQYF. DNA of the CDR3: TGTGCCAGCAGCTTAGGGCGACTAGCGGGAGCAGATACGCAGTATTTT.

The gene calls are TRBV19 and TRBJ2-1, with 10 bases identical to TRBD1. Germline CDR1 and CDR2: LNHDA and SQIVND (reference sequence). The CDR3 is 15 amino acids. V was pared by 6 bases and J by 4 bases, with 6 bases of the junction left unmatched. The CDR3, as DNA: TGTGCCAGTAGGGGCGGGACAGGGGATTACAATGAGCAGTTCTTC. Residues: CASRGGTGDYNEQFF.

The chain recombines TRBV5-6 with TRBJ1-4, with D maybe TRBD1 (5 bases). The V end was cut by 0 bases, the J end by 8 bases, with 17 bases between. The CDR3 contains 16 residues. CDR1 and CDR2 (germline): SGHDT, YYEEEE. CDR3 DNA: TGTGCCAGCAGCTTGGGTACGGCAGGGCTTGAAGAAAAACTGTTTTTT. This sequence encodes CASSLGTAGLEEKLFF.

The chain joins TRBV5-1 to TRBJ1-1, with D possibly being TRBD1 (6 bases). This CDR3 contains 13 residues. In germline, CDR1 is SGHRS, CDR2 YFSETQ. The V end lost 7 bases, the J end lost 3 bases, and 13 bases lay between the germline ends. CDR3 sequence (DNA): TGCGCCAGCCACCTACCAGGGGACACTGAAGCTTTCTTT. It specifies CASHLPGDTEAFF. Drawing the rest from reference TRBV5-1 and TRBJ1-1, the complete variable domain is KAGVTQTPRYLIKTRGQQVTLSCSPISGHRSVSWYQQTPGQGLQFLFEYFSETQRNKGNFPGRFSGRQFSNSRSEMNVSTLELGDSALYLCASHLPGDTEAFFGQGTRLTVV.

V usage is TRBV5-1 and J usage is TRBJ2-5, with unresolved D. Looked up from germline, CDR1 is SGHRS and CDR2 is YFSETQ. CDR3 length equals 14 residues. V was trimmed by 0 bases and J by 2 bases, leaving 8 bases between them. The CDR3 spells CASSLGLGQETQYF. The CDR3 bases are TGCGCCAGCAGCTTGGGGCTAGGACAAGAGACCCAGTACTTC.

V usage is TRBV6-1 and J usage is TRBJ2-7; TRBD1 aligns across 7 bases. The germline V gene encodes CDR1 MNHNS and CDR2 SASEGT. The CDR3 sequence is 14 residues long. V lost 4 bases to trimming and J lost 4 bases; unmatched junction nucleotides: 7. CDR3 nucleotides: TGTGCCAGCAGTGTAACAGGGGACGAGTACGAGCAGTACTTC. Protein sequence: CASSVTGDEYEQYF.

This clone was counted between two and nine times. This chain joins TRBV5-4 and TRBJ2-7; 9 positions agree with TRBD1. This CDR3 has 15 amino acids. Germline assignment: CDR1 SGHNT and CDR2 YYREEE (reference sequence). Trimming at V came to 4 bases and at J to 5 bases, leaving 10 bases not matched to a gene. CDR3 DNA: TGTGCCAGCAGCGATTCCGGGACAGGGTTCAACGAGCAGTACTTC. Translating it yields CASSDSGTGFNEQYF.

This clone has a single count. Here the CDR3 DNA reads TGTGCCAGCATTCTATCTCAGGGGGCATTTCTCCTGATCCAGAGCTCTGGAAACACCATATATTTT. As protein: CASILSQGAFLLIQSSGNTIYF. This chain connects TRBV28 to TRBJ1-3, with TRBD1 matching 8 bases. CDR3 length: 22 amino acids. Per germline, CDR1 MDHEN and CDR2 SYDVKM. V trimming: 7 bases; J trimming: 0 bases; junction bases outside the gene matches: 26.

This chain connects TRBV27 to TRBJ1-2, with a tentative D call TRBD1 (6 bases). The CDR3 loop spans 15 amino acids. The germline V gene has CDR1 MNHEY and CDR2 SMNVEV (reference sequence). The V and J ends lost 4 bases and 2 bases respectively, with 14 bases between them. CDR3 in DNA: TGTGCCAGCAGTTCGCCCGGGACATCGAACTATGGCTACACCTTC. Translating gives CASSSPGTSNYGYTF.

CDR3 residues: CASSKGQGAYGYTF. CDR3 DNA sequence: TGTGCCAGCAGTAAGGGACAGGGGGCCTATGGCTACACCTTC. This rearrangement joins TRBV6-5 to TRBJ1-2, with 12 bases that match TRBD1. The CDR3 is made up of 14 amino acids. Trimming at V came to 5 bases and at J to 4 bases, leaving 2 bases not matched to a gene. Germline CDR1 reads MNHEY; CDR2 reads SVGAGI.

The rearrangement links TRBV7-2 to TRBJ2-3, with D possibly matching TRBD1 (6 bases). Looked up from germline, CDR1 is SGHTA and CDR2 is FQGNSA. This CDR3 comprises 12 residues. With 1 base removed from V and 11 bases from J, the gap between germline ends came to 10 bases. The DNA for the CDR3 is TGTGCCAGCAGCTTAGATGGACAGAAGCAGTATTTT. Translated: CASSLDGQKQYF.

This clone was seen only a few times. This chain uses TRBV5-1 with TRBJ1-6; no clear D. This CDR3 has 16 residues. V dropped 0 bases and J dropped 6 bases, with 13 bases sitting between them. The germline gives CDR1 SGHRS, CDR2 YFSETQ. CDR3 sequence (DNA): TGCGCCAGCAGCTTGGGATTAGGTTCGGGTAATTCACCCCTCCACTTT. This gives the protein CASSLGLGSGNSPLHF.

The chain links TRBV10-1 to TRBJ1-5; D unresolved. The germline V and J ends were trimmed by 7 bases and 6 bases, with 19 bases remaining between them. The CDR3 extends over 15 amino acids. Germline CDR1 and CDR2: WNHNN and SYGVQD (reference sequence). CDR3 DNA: TGCGCCAGCAAATCCGGGTCCCGAGACGCTCAGCCCCAGCATTTT. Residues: CASKSGSRDAQPQHF.

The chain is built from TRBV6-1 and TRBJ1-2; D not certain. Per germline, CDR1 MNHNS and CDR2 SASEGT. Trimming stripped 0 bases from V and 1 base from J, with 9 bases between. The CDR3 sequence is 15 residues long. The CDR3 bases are TGTGCCAGCAGTGAAGCGGGGAGATTTAACTATGGCTACACCTTC. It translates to CASSEAGRFNYGYTF.

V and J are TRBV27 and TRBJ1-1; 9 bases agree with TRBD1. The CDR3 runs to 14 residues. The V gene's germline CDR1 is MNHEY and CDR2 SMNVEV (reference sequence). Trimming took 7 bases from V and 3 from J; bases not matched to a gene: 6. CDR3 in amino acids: CASTPRTGDTEAFF. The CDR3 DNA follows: TGTGCCAGCACCCCAAGGACAGGGGACACTGAAGCTTTCTTT.

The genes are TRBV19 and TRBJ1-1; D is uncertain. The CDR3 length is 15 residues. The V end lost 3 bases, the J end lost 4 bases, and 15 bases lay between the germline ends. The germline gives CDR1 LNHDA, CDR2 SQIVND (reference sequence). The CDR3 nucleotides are TGTGCCAGTAGTATCCCGGGCCGAAGCGGCACTGAAGCTTTCTTT. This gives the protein CASSIPGRSGTEAFF. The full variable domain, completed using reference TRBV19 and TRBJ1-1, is DGGITQSPKYLFRKEGQNVTLSCEQNLNHDAMYWYRQDPGQGLRLIYYSQIVNDFQKGDIAEGYSVSREKKESFPLTVTSAQKNPTAFYLCASSIPGRSGTEAFFGQGTRLTVV.

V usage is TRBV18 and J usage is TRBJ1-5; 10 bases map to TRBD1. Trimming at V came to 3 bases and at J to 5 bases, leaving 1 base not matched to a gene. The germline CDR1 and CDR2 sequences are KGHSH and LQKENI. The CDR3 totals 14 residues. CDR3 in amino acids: CASSPGQGDQPQHF. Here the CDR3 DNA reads TGTGCCAGCTCACCCGGACAGGGGGATCAGCCCCAGCATTTT.

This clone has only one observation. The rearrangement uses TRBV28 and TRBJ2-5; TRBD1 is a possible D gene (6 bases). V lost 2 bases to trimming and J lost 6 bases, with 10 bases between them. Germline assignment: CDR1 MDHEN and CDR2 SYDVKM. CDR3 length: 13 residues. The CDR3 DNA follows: TGTGCCAGCAGTTTAGTGGGGGCCAAGACCCAGTACTTC. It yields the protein CASSLVGAKTQYF. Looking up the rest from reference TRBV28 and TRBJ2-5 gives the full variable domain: DVKVTQSSRYLVKRTGEKVFLECVQDMDHENMFWYRQDPGLGLRLIYFSYDVKMKEKGDIPEGYSVSREKKERFSLILESASTNQTSMYLCASSLVGAKTQYFGPGTRLLVL.

The CDR3 protein is CASTTPPTGNTEAFF. The CDR3 DNA reads as TGTGCCAGCACCACCCCGCCGACAGGCAACACTGAAGCTTTCTTT. This chain uses TRBV28 with TRBJ1-1, with D possibly TRBD1 on 6 matching bases. Germline V gene data show CDR1 as MDHEN and CDR2 as SYDVKM. The CDR3 has 15 residues. Trimming left V 7 bases short and J 2 bases short, with 17 bases between.

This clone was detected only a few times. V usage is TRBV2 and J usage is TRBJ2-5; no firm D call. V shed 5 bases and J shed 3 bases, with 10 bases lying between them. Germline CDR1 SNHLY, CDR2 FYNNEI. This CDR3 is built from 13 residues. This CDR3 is CASSPMAEETQYF. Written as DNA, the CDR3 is TGTGCCAGCAGTCCAATGGCGGAAGAGACCCAGTACTTC.

The CDR3 nucleotides are TGTGCCAGTACCGTAGGACAGAACAATCAGCCCCAGCATTTT. Its protein is CASTVGQNNQPQHF. The rearrangement uses TRBV19 and TRBJ1-5; D is perhaps TRBD1 (6 bases). The CDR3 has 14 amino acids. V lost 7 bases, J lost 3 bases, and 13 bases lay in between. The germline gives CDR1 LNHDA, CDR2 SQIVND (reference sequence).

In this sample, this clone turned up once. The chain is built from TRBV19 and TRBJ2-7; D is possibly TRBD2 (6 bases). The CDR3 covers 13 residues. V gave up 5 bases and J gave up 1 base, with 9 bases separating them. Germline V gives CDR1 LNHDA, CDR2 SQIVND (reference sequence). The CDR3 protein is CASSPGGSYEQYF. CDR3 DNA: TGTGCCAGTAGTCCCGGGGGATCCTACGAGCAGTACTTC.

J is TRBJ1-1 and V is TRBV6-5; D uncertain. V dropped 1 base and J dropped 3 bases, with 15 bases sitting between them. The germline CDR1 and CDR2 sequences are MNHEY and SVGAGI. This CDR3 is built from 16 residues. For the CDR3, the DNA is TGTGCCAGCAGTTACTTAGGTTTGACTACAGACACTGAAGCTTTCTTT. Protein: CASSYLGLTTDTEAFF.